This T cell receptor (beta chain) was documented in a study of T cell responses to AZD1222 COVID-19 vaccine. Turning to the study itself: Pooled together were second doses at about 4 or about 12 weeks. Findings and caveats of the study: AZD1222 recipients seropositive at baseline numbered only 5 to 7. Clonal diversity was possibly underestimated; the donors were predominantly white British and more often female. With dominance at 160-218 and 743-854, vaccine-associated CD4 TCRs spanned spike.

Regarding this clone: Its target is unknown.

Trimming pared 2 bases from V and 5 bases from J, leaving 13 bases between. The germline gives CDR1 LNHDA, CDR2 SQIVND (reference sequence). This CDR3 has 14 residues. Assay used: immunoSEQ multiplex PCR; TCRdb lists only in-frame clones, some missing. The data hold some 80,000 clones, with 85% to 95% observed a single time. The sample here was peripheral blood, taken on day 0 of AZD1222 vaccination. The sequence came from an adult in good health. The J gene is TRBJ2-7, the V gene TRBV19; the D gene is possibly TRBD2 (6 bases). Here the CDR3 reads CASSIMLSGDEQYF. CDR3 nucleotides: TGTGCCAGTAGTATAATGCTATCGGGGGACGAGCAGTACTTC.